This entry lists 3 T cell receptor beta chains sequenced from one sample in a study of a mutant IDH1 vaccine in newly diagnosed glioma. No antigen is known for these receptors. TCRdb's copy holds only in-frame clones and misses some; the assay was immunoSEQ multiplex PCR. The data hold under 150,000 clones, with about 82% observed a single time. Time point indicated: week 11, during vaccination. Doses comprised 300 ug of mutant IDH1 20-mer peptide each, plus topical imiquimod. The material was PBMCs, obtained from a glioma patient whose treatment included an IDH1 peptide vaccine. All receptors derive from a middle-aged man with glioma.

V is TRBV10-3 and J is TRBJ1-3, with D uncertain. V shed 0 bases and J shed 2 bases, with 14 bases lying between them. CDR3 length equals 17 residues. CDR1 and CDR2 (germline): ENHRY, SYGVKD. CDR3 nucleotide sequence: TGTGCCATCAGTGAGTCGAGGGCGGCTTCGGCTGGAAACACCATATATTTT. It specifies CAISESRAASAGNTIYF.

The rearrangement joins TRBV18 to TRBJ1-1, with a tentative D call TRBD1 (5 bases). V was shortened by 1 base and J by 1 base, with 13 bases between the two germline ends. The V gene's germline CDR1 is KGHSH and CDR2 LQKENI. The length of the CDR3 is 16 residues. The CDR3 here is CASSPRVQDTNTEAFF. For the CDR3, the DNA is TGTGCCAGCTCACCACGGGTACAGGATACGAACACTGAAGCTTTCTTT.

This clone was seen once. The chain uses TRBV11-2 and TRBJ2-3, with a possible D match to TRBD1 (5 bases). The germline CDR1 and CDR2 sequences are SGHAT and FQNNGV. V was clipped by 4 bases and J by 1 base, with 12 bases between them. There are 15 residues in the CDR3. The CDR3 sequence is CASSWAQGRTDTQYF. The CDR3 region has the DNA TGTGCCAGCAGCTGGGCTCAGGGTCGCACAGATACGCAGTATTTT.